One and the same sample provided the 8 T cell receptor beta chains below, sequenced in a study of cytomegalovirus exposure and HLA in healthy donors listed by TCRdb under 2017. The library was obtained by the immunoSEQ multiplex PCR assay. For the multiplex PCR, a mixture combining 60 forward primers for TCR Vbeta segments and 13 reverse primers for TCR Jbeta segments was used. The clones in this table, taken by TCRdb from immuneACCESS, are in-frame only. Not every clone is retained; where verified, under half of the shortfall comes from an unresolved V gene, and the cause of the rest is unknown. Across this sample there are 170,000 or so clones, with around 80% seen only once. In total, the top ten clones hold 1.4% to 1.5% of the sample. The sample was PBMCs. The source of these receptors is a woman in her twenties or thirties in good health and CMV-seropositive.

The chain combines TRBV2 with TRBJ2-3; 7 bases are a match to TRBD1. This CDR3 contains 15 residues. Germline assignment: CDR1 SNHLY and CDR2 FYNNEI. V lost 6 bases to trimming and J lost 0 bases; unmatched junction nucleotides: 6. The CDR3 spells CASRGTVPSTDTQYF. Here the CDR3 DNA reads TGTGCCAGCAGGGGGACAGTTCCCAGCACAGATACGCAGTATTTT.

This clone came up a few times. This sequence joins TRBV10-3 and TRBJ2-7; weak D call: TRBD1 (6 bases). Looked up from germline, CDR1 is ENHRY and CDR2 is SYGVKD. The germline V and J ends were trimmed by 6 bases and 1 base, with 7 bases remaining between them. The CDR3 spans 12 residues. CDR3 nucleotides: TGTGCCATCAGGCAGGGGTCCTACGAGCAGTACTTC. Encoded protein: CAIRQGSYEQYF.

The chain employs TRBV28 and TRBJ2-7, with 10 bases that match TRBD2. The CDR3 is made up of 16 amino acids. Germline V CDR1 and CDR2: MDHEN, SYDVKM. V trimming: 5 bases; J trimming: 2 bases; junction bases outside the gene matches: 9. CDR3 sequence: CASSAPGLAAPYEQYF. The DNA for the CDR3 is TGTGCCAGCAGTGCTCCAGGACTAGCGGCACCCTACGAGCAGTACTTC. Combining the CDR3 with reference TRBV28 and TRBJ2-7 gives the whole variable domain DVKVTQSSRYLVKRTGEKVFLECVQDMDHENMFWYRQDPGLGLRLIYFSYDVKMKEKGDIPEGYSVSREKKERFSLILESASTNQTSMYLCASSAPGLAAPYEQYFGPGTRLTVT.

The chain is built from TRBV19 and TRBJ2-2, with D possibly being TRBD2 (6 bases). V lost 7 bases and J lost 8, with 8 bases in between. Germline CDR1 reads LNHDA; CDR2 reads SQIVND (reference sequence). This CDR3 contains 11 residues. CDR3 protein: CASMGGGELFF. CDR3 DNA: TGTGCCAGTATGGGGGGTGGGGAGCTGTTTTTT.

Here the CDR3 reads CASSDFYLAYEQYF. Here the CDR3 DNA reads TGTGCCAGCAGTGACTTTTATCTCGCCTACGAGCAGTACTTC. The chain is built from TRBV28 and TRBJ2-7; D is ambiguous. CDR1 and CDR2 (germline): MDHEN, SYDVKM. The V end lost 5 bases, the J end lost 2 bases, and 13 bases lay between the germline ends. The CDR3 consists of 14 residues.

The rearrangement joins TRBV28 to TRBJ2-1; the match to TRBD1 covers 8 bases. This CDR3 is built from 14 residues. Germline assignment: CDR1 MDHEN and CDR2 SYDVKM. V shed 6 bases and J 7 bases; nucleotides not matched to a gene: 8. The CDR3 protein is CASRQGARSNEQFF. The CDR3 coding sequence is TGTGCCAGCAGGCAGGGGGCTCGGTCGAATGAGCAGTTCTTC.

The chain recombines TRBV2 with TRBJ2-2; 9 nucleotides line up with TRBD2. The CDR3 covers 19 residues. V lost 1 base to trimming and J lost 4 bases; unmatched junction nucleotides: 13. In germline, CDR1 is SNHLY, CDR2 FYNNEI. This chain's CDR3 is CASSEDRGSSGRRTGELFF. The DNA for the CDR3 is TGTGCCAGCAGTGAAGACCGGGGTTCCAGCGGGAGGCGCACCGGGGAGCTGTTTTTT.

This sequence joins TRBV28 and TRBJ2-7; TRBD1 matches at 10 bases. After removal of 7 bases from V and 4 bases from J, the junction contained 7 bases not matched to a gene. This CDR3 has 14 amino acids. Germline lookup yields CDR1 MDHEN and CDR2 SYDVKM. The CDR3 bases are TGTGCCAGCATTCTGGGACAGGGGAGTTACGAGCAGTACTTC. Protein sequence: CASILGQGSYEQYF.